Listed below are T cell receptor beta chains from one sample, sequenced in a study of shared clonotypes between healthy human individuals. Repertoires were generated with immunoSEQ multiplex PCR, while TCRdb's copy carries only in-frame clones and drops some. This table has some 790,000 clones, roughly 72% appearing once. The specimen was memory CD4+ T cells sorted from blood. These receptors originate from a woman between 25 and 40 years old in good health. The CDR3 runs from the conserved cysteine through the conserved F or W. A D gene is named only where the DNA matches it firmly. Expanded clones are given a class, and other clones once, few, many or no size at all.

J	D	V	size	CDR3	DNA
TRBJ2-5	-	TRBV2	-	CASSEEYQETQYF	TGTGCCAGCAGTGAAGAGTACCAAGAGACCCAGTACTTC
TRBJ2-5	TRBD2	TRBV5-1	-	CASTRLAGGRETQYF	TGCGCCAGCACCCGACTAGCGGGAGGCCGGGAGACCCAGTACTTC
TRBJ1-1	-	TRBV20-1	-	CSAQRGTEAFF	TGCAGTGCTCAACGGGGTACTGAAGCTTTCTTT
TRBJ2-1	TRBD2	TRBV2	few	CASSRRQREDNEQFF	TGTGCCAGCAGCCGTCGGCAGCGGGAGGACAATGAGCAGTTCTTC
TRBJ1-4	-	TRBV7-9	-	CASSQGAEKLFF	TGTGCCAGCAGCCAAGGTGCTGAAAAACTGTTTTTT
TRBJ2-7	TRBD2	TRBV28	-	CASRQTTGGSEQYF	TGTGCCAGCAGACAAACGACGGGCGGGAGTGAGCAGTACTTC
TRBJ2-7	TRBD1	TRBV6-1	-	CASSDTFIIQGSNYEQYF	TGTGCCAGCAGTGATACGTTCATAATACAGGGGTCCAACTACGAGCAGTACTTC
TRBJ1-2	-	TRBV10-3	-	CAAQTDSYSSNYGYTF	TGTGCCGCCCAGACGGACAGTTATTCCTCAAACTATGGCTACACCTTC
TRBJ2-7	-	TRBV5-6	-	CASSPRRATYEQYF	TGTGCCAGCAGCCCTCGCAGGGCTACCTACGAGCAGTACTTC
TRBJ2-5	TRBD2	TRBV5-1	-	CASNLAGGLTQETQYF	TGCGCCAGCAACTTAGCGGGAGGCCTCACCCAAGAGACCCAGTACTTC
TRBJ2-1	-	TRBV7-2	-	CASSRDAVSYNEQFF	TGTGCCAGCAGTCGGGACGCCGTCTCGTACAATGAGCAGTTCTTC
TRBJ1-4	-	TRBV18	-	CASSPNSGDELFF	TGTGCCAGCTCACCAAATAGTGGGGACGAGCTGTTTTTT
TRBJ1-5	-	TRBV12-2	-	CASRPYPGQGGQPQHF	TGTGCAAGTCGCCCTTACCCGGGACAGGGGGGTCAGCCCCAGCATTTT
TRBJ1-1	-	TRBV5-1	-	CASSLVAGVSEAFF	TGCGCCAGCAGCTTGGTTGCGGGGGTGAGTGAAGCTTTCTTT
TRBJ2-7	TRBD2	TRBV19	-	CATTGGTSGDVYEQYF	TGTGCCACCACGGGGGGGACTAGCGGGGACGTCTACGAGCAGTACTTC
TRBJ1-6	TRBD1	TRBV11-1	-	CASSDRGASPLHF	TGTGCCAGCAGCGACAGGGGTGCTTCACCCCTCCACTTT
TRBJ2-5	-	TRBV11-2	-	CASSRGGIETQYF	TGTGCCAGCAGCCGGGGCGGGATAGAGACCCAGTACTTC
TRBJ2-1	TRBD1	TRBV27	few	CASSPGTGGNEQFF	TGTGCCAGCAGTCCAGGGACAGGGGGAAATGAGCAGTTCTTC
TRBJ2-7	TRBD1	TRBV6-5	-	CASSSRTGSSYEQYF	TGTGCCAGCAGTTCCCGGACAGGGAGCTCCTACGAGCAGTACTTC
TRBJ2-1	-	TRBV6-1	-	CAARENTYNEQFF	TGTGCCGCCCGGGAGAACACCTACAATGAGCAGTTCTTC
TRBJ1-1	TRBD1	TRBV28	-	CASSSGGADTEAFF	TGTGCCAGCAGTTCAGGGGGCGCGGACACTGAAGCTTTCTTT
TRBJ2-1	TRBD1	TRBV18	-	CASSPLETGIYNEQFF	TGTGCCAGCTCACCATTAGAGACAGGGATTTACAATGAGCAGTTCTTC
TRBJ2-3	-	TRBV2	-	CASSVSSAASTDTQYF	TGTGCCAGCAGTGTTTCGAGCGCCGCTAGCACAGATACGCAGTATTTT
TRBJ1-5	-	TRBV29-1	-	CSVRSDSSNQPQHF	TGCAGCGTCAGGAGCGACAGTAGCAATCAGCCCCAGCATTTT
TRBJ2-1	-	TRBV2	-	CASSRHISYNEQFF	TGTGCCAGCAGTAGACATATATCCTACAATGAGCAGTTCTTC
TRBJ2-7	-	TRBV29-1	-	CSVSRTKRDEGSYEQYF	TGCAGCGTCAGTCGCACCAAGAGGGACGAAGGGTCCTACGAGCAGTACTTC
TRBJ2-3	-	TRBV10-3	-	CAIGTVTDTQYF	TGTGCCATCGGTACTGTCACAGATACGCAGTATTTT
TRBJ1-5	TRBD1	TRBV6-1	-	CASSKTGGSDQPQHF	TGTGCCAGCAGTAAGACAGGGGGCAGTGATCAGCCCCAGCATTTT
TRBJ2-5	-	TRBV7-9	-	CASSLAWGGETQYF	TGTGCCAGCAGCTTAGCGTGGGGAGGAGAGACCCAGTACTTC
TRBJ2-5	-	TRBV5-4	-	CASSSPGTVETQYF	TGTGCCAGCAGCTCACCCGGGACCGTGGAGACCCAGTACTTC
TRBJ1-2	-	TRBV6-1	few	CASSEWAASGYTF	TGTGCCAGCAGTGAATGGGCAGCCTCTGGCTACACCTTC
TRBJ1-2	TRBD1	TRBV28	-	CASSSGTGPFFYGYTF	TGTGCCAGCAGTTCCGGGACAGGGCCCTTCTTCTATGGCTACACCTTC
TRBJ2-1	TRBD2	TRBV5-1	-	CASSLTSGAYNEQFF	TGCGCCAGCAGCTTGACTAGCGGCGCGTACAATGAGCAGTTCTTC
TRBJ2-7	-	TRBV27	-	CASSYSPLNEQYF	TGTGCCAGCAGTTATAGCCCGTTAAACGAGCAGTACTTC
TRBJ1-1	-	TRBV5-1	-	CASSLGAGATEAFF	TGCGCCAGCAGCTTGGGGGCAGGGGCTACTGAAGCTTTCTTT
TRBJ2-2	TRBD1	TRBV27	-	CASSLSGQFSGELFF	TGTGCCAGCAGTTTATCGGGACAGTTTTCCGGGGAGCTGTTTTTT
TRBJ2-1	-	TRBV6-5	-	CASSRSQGGDEQFF	TGTGCCAGCAGCCGCTCACAGGGAGGCGATGAGCAGTTCTTC
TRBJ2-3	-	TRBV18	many	CASSPAPDTQYF	TGTGCCAGCTCACCGGCACCAGATACGCAGTATTTT
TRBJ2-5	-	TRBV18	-	CASSPGLDQETQYF	TGTGCCAGCTCACCCGGACTGGACCAAGAGACCCAGTACTTC
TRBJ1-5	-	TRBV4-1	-	CASSHILRGANQPQHF	TGCGCCAGCAGCCATATCCTCAGAGGGGCTAATCAGCCCCAGCATTTT
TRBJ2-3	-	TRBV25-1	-	CASSEAGGDPDTQYF	TGTGCCAGCAGTGAAGCAGGAGGGGATCCAGATACGCAGTATTTT
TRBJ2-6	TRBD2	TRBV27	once	CASSGTSGRPNSGANVLTF	TGTGCCAGCAGTGGGACTAGCGGGAGGCCTAACTCTGGGGCCAACGTCCTGACTTTC
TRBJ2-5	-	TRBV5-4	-	CASSLKQGGETQYF	TGTGCCAGCAGCCTGAAGCAGGGAGGAGAGACCCAGTACTTC
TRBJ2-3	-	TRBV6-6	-	CASSYGRSGSPDTQYF	TGTGCCAGCAGTTACGGGCGTAGTGGGAGCCCAGATACGCAGTATTTT
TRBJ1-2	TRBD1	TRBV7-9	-	CASSLASGQGGYTF	TGTGCCAGCAGCTTAGCCTCGGGACAGGGAGGCTACACCTTC
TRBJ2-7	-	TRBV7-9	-	CASSRPSNYEQYF	TGTGCCAGCAGCCGGCCCTCCAATTACGAGCAGTACTTC
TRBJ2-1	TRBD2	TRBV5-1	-	CASSPGLAETNEQFF	TGCGCCAGCAGCCCAGGACTAGCGGAAACCAATGAGCAGTTCTTC
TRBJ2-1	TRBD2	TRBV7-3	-	CASSLRLAEYNEQFF	TGTGCCAGCAGCTTAAGACTAGCGGAATACAATGAGCAGTTCTTC
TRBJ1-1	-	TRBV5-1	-	CASSLDWTPLPYEAFF	TGCGCCAGCAGCTTGGACTGGACTCCACTGCCTTATGAAGCTTTCTTT
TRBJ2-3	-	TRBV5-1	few	CASSLGGGSRGDTQYF	TGCGCCAGCAGCTTGGGAGGCGGGTCGAGAGGAGATACGCAGTATTTT
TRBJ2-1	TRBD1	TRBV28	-	CASRRTGNNEQFF	TGTGCCAGCAGACGGACAGGGAACAATGAGCAGTTCTTC